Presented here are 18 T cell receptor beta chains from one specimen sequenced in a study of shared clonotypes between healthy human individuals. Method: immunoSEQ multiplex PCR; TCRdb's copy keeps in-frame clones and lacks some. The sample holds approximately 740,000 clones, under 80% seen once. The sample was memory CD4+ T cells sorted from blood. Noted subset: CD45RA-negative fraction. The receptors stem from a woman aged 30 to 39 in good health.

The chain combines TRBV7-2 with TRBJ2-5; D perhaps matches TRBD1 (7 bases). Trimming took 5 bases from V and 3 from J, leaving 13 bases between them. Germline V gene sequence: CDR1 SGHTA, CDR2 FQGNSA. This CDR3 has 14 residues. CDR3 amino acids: CASSQGGREETQYF. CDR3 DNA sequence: TGTGCCAGCAGCCAGGGGGGAAGGGAAGAGACCCAGTACTTC.

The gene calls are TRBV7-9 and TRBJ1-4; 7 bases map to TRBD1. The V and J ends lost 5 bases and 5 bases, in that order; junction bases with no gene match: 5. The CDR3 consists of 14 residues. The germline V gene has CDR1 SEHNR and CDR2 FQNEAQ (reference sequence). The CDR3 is CASSLDRWNEKLFF. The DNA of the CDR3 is TGTGCCAGCAGCCTGGACAGGTGGAATGAAAAACTGTTTTTT.

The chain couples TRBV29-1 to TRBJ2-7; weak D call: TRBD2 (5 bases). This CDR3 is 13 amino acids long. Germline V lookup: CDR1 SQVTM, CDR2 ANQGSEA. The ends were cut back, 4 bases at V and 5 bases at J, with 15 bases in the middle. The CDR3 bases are TGCAGCGTTGCGAAAATAGAGGGTAACGAGCAGTACTTC. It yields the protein CSVAKIEGNEQYF.

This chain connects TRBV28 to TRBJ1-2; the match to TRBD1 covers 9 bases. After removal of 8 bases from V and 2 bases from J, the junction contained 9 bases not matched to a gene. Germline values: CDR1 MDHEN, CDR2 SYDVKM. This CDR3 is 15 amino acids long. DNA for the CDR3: TGTGCCAGCCGTGAAACAGGGGGCGAAAACTATGGCTACACCTTC. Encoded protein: CASRETGGENYGYTF.

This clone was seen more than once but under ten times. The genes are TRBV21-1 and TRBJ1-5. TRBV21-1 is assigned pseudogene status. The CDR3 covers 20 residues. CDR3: CASSKSTTWTELYSNQPQHF. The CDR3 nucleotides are TGTGCCAGCAGCAAATCGACAACTTGGACGGAACTCTATAGCAATCAGCCCCAGCATTTT.

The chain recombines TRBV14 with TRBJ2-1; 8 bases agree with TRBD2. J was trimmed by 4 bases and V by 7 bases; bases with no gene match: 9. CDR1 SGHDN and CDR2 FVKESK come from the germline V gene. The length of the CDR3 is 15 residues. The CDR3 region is CASTLRAGDYNEQFF. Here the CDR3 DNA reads TGTGCCAGCACCCTAAGAGCGGGAGATTACAATGAGCAGTTCTTC. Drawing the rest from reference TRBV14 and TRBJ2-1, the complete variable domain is EAGVTQFPSHSVIEKGQTVTLRCDPISGHDNLYWYRRVMGKEIKFLLHFVKESKQDESGMPNNRFLAERTGGTYSTLKVQPAELEDSGVYFCASTLRAGDYNEQFFGPGTRLTVL.

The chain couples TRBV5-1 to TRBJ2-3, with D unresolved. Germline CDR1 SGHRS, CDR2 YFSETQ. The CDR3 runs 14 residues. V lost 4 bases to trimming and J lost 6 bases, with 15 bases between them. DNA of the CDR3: TGCGCCAGCAGCCAATTGACTGGGAAGGATACGCAGTATTTT. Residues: CASSQLTGKDTQYF.

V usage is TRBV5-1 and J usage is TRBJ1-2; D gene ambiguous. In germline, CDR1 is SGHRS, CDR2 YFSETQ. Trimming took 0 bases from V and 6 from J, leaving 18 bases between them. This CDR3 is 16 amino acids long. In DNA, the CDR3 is TGCGCCAGCAGCTTGGATATTGGCCCACCCGACGATGGCTACACCTTC. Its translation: CASSLDIGPPDDGYTF.

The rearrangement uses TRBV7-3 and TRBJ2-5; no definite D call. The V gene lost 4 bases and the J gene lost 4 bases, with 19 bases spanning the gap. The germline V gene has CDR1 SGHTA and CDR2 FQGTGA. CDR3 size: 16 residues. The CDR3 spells CASSSKAIGPGETQYF. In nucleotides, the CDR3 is TGTGCCAGCAGCTCCAAAGCGATAGGCCCGGGAGAGACCCAGTACTTC.

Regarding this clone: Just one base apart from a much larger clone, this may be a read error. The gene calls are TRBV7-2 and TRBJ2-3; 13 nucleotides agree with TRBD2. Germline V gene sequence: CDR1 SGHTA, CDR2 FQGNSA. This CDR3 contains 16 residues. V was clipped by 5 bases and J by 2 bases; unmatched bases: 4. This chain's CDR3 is CASSVGLAGVTDTQYF. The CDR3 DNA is TGTGCCAGCAGCGTCGGACTAGCGGGGGTCACAGATACGCAGTATTTT.

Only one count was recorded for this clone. Here the CDR3 DNA reads TGTGCCAGCAGCTTGGGCCATCAGCGGGAGCTGTTTTTT. Amino acids: CASSLGHQRELFF. The chain has TRBV11-3 and TRBJ2-2; D uncertain. V dropped 3 bases and J dropped 9 bases, with 11 bases sitting between them. The CDR3 covers 13 residues. Germline CDR1 reads SGHNT; CDR2 reads YENEEA.

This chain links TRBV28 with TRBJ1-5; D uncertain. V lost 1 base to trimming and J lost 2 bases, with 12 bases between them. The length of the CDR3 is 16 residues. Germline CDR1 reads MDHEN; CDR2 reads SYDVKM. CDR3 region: CASSLLYIVGNQPQHF. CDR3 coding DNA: TGTGCCAGCAGTTTATTGTATATAGTAGGCAATCAGCCCCAGCATTTT.

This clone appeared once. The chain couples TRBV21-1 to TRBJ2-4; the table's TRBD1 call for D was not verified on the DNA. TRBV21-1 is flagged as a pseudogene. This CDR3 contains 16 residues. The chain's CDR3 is CASSKGGQYAKNIQYF. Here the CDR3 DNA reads TGTGCCAGCAGCAAAGGGGGGCAGTACGCCAAAAACATTCAGTACTTC.

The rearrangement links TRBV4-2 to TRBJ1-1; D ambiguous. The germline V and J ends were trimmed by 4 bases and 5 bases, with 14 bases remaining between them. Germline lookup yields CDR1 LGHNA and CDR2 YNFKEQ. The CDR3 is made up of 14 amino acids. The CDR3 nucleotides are TGTGCCAGCAGCCTTGACACGGGAGGGACTGAAGCTTTCTTT. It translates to CASSLDTGGTEAFF.

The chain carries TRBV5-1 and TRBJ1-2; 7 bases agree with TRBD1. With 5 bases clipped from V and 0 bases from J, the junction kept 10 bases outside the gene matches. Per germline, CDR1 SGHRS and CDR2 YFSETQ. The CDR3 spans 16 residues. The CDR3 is CASSRGQHTSNYGYTF. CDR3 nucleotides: TGCGCCAGCAGTCGGGGACAGCACACCTCTAACTATGGCTACACCTTC.

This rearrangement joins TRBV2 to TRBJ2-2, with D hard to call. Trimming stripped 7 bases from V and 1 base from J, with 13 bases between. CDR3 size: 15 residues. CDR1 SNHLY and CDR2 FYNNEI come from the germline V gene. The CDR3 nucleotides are TGTGCCAGCACGAGGCGAGCTGGGAACACCGGGGAGCTGTTTTTT. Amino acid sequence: CASTRRAGNTGELFF.

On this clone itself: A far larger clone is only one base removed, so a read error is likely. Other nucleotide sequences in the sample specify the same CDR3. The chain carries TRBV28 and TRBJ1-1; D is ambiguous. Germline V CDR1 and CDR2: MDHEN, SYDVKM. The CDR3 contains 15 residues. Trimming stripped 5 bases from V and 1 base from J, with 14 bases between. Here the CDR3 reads CASSPRGLTNTEAFF. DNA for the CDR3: TGTGCCAGCAGTCCCCGAGGACTTACGAACACTGAAGCTTTCTTT.

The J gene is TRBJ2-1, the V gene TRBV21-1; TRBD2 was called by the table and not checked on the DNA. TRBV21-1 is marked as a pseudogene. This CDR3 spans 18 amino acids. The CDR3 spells CASSRAKRGRSSYNEQFF. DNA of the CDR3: TGTGCCAGCAGCAGAGCGAAGCGGGGGAGGAGCTCCTACAATGAGCAGTTCTTC.